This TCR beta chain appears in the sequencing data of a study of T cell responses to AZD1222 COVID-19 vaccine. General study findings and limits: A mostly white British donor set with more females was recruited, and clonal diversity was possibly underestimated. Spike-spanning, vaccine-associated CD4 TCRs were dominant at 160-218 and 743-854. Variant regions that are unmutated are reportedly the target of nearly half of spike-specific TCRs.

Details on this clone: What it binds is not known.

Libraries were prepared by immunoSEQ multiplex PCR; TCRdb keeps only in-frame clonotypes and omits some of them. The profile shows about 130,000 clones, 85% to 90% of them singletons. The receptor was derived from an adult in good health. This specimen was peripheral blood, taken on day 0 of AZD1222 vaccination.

The CDR3 DNA reads as TGTGCCAGCAGCCGACAATACAATGAGCAGTTCTTC. It translates to CASSRQYNEQFF. The chain links TRBV27 to TRBJ2-1, with unresolved D. Germline V gene sequence: CDR1 MNHEY, CDR2 SMNVEV (reference sequence). CDR3 length: 12 residues. Deletions cut 6 bases from V and 4 bases from J, with 7 bases between.